This is a list of T cell receptor beta chains from one sample in a study of blood T cell repertoires in COVID-19. Repertoires were generated with immunoSEQ multiplex PCR, while TCRdb's copy carries only in-frame clones and drops some. Among 250,000 to 350,000 clones listed, 89% were seen once. Sequencing was done on a sample of peripheral blood. These receptor sequences come from a woman aged 40 to 50 who had recovered from COVID-19. Both conserved end residues are part of each CDR3. The D gene is left open where the match is weak. Not all rows give a size; the values are once, few, many and, for expanded clones, a class.

TGTGCCAGCCTAGCGGATTCCTACGAGCAGTACTTC	CASLADSYEQYF	TRBD2	TRBJ2-7	NA	TRBV12-3/TRBV12-4
TGTGCCAGCAGTCCATGGACTCCAACTAATGAAAAACTGTTTTTT	CASSPWTPTNEKLFF	NA	TRBJ1-4	NA	TRBV27
TGTGCCAGCAGCTTGGGCCTTCAGGGGAACACTGAAGCTTTCTTT	CASSLGLQGNTEAFF	NA	TRBJ1-1	NA	TRBV11-2
TGCGCCAGCAGCTTGGTCCTAACGGACACCGGGGAGCTGTTTTTT	CASSLVLTDTGELFF	NA	TRBJ2-2	NA	TRBV5-1
TGTGCCAGCAGTGGGGGACAGGGGTACCAAGAGACCCAGTACTTC	CASSGGQGYQETQYF	TRBD1	TRBJ2-5	NA	TRBV28
TGTGCCACCAGCCTGGACAGGGGTGGGGATAATGAAAAACTGTTTTTT	CATSLDRGGDNEKLFF	TRBD1	TRBJ1-4	NA	TRBV15
TGTGCCAGCAGCTTGTCTGGACTAGCGGGACCCGGGGAGCTGTTTTTT	CASSLSGLAGPGELFF	TRBD2	TRBJ2-2	NA	TRBV7-3
TGTGCCAGCAGCCGCGGACAGGGGGCGCTGAGCGAGCAGTACTTC	CASSRGQGALSEQYF	TRBD1	TRBJ2-7	NA	TRBV28
TGTGCCACCAGCGGGACTAGCCGATACGAGCAGTACTTC	CATSGTSRYEQYF	TRBD2	TRBJ2-7	NA	TRBV15
TGTGCCTGGAATAAAGCGGCCCCGGCGGATACGCAGTATTTT	CAWNKAAPADTQYF	NA	TRBJ2-3	NA	TRBV30
TGTGCCAGCAGGCAGACAGATAGCAATCAGCCCCAGCATTTT	CASRQTDSNQPQHF	NA	TRBJ1-5	few	TRBV2
TGTGCCACCAGTGATTTGGGGACAGCCACAGATACGCAGTATTTT	CATSDLGTATDTQYF	TRBD1	TRBJ2-3	NA	TRBV24-1
TGTGCCAGCAGCGCTACTAGCGGGAGTGGCGTGTACGAGCAGTACTTC	CASSATSGSGVYEQYF	TRBD2	TRBJ2-7	NA	TRBV9
TGTGCCTGGAGTGTAAGCGGGACCTATGGCTACACCTTC	CAWSVSGTYGYTF	NA	TRBJ1-2	NA	TRBV30
TGTGCCAGCAGCTTGTTGTCTAGCGGGATGCCAATCGAGCAGTTCTTC	CASSLLSSGMPIEQFF	TRBD2	TRBJ2-1	NA	TRBV5-6
TGTGCCAGTAGTATAGATTTGTTGGGAGCCGGCTACGAGCAGTACTTC	CASSIDLLGAGYEQYF	NA	TRBJ2-7	NA	TRBV19
TGTGCCAGCAGCCCGCCCGCAGGGGGCTATGAGACCCAGTACTTC	CASSPPAGGYETQYF	TRBD1	TRBJ2-5	NA	TRBV4-2
TGTGCCAGCAGCCCGGGACAGGGTAGGAATGAGCAGTTCTTC	CASSPGQGRNEQFF	TRBD1	TRBJ2-1	NA	TRBV7-9
TGTGCCAGCAGCTGGACTAGCGGGGGCCAACTCGGGTCCTACGAGCAGTACTTC	CASSWTSGGQLGSYEQYF	TRBD2	TRBJ2-7	NA	TRBV7-2
TGTGCCAGCAGTTCCGAGCAGGGGGCGCAGAGCTATGGCTACACCTTC	CASSSEQGAQSYGYTF	TRBD1	TRBJ1-2	NA	TRBV27
TGTGCCACCAGTGATTGGGGCGTAGCGAACACCGGGGAGCTGTTTTTT	CATSDWGVANTGELFF	NA	TRBJ2-2	NA	TRBV24-1
TGTGCCAGCCGCAGGGACAGTCAAACCGGGGAGCTGTTTTTT	CASRRDSQTGELFF	TRBD1	TRBJ2-2	NA	TRBV25-1
TGTGCCTCCGCCTATGGCCTAGCGGGAGGTAACTCCTACAATGAGCAGTTCTTC	CASAYGLAGGNSYNEQFF	TRBD2	TRBJ2-1	NA	TRBV27
TGTGCCAGCAGCGTGGGACTAGCGGGAGGCAGCACAGATACGCAGTATTTT	CASSVGLAGGSTDTQYF	TRBD2	TRBJ2-3	NA	TRBV9
TGTGCTTCTGGACTAGCGGGGATCACAGATACGCAGTATTTT	CASGLAGITDTQYF	TRBD2	TRBJ2-3	NA	TRBV12-5
TGTGCCAGCAGCTCCACCGGGTCCCTCCTCATTTTCGAGCAGTACTTC	CASSSTGSLLIFEQYF	NA	TRBJ2-7	NA	TRBV11-2
TGTGCCAGCAGCGTGGACAGGGAAAACATTCAGTACTTC	CASSVDRENIQYF	TRBD1	TRBJ2-4	NA	TRBV9
TGTGCCAGCAGCTTAAAAATAGCGGGATTTGTATTGGTGACCCAGTACTTC	CASSLKIAGFVLVTQYF	TRBD2	TRBJ2-5	NA	TRBV7-6
TGTGCCAGCAGCCACCGGGACAGGGGGCTATACGAGCAGTACTTC	CASSHRDRGLYEQYF	TRBD1	TRBJ2-7	NA	TRBV5-4
TGTGCCAGCAGCGCCTCGTGGGGGGAGTCAGCAGATACGCAGTATTTT	CASSASWGESADTQYF	NA	TRBJ2-3	NA	TRBV3-1/TRBV3-2
TGTGCCAGCTATAGCGCCAACACCGGGGAGCTGTTTTTT	CASYSANTGELFF	NA	TRBJ2-2	NA	TRBV11-2
TGTGCCAGCAGCCAACGCCCTCTTGGCGGCCGCACCTCCTACAATGAGCAGTTCTTC	CASSQRPLGGRTSYNEQFF	NA	TRBJ2-1	NA	TRBV11-2
TGTGCCAGCAGTGACTGGCCTGGGAGGACCCAGTACTTC	CASSDWPGRTQYF	NA	TRBJ2-5	NA	TRBV2
TGTGCCAGCTCACCACGGACAGGGTTGAACACTGAAGCTTTCTTT	CASSPRTGLNTEAFF	TRBD1	TRBJ1-1	NA	TRBV18
TGTGCCAGCAGGCTCGGACTAGCGGAAGAGACCCAGTACTTC	CASRLGLAEETQYF	TRBD2	TRBJ2-5	NA	TRBV13
TGTGCCTGGGGAACTAGCGGGAGGCTCCCACGGGGAAATGAGCAGTTCTTC	CAWGTSGRLPRGNEQFF	TRBD2	TRBJ2-1	NA	TRBV30
TGTGCCAGCAGCTTACCACTAGCGGGACCCGATACGCAGTATTTT	CASSLPLAGPDTQYF	TRBD2	TRBJ2-3	NA	TRBV7-9
TGTGCCAGCAGCCGGGTGGGGGCATCCGGGGAGCTGTTTTTT	CASSRVGASGELFF	NA	TRBJ2-2	NA	TRBV5-4
TGTGCCAGCAGCCCCCGCGGGACAGGGTCCTACGAGCAGTACTTC	CASSPRGTGSYEQYF	TRBD1	TRBJ2-7	NA	TRBV7-9
TGTGCCAGCAGCTTCGCGCGGGAGTACACCGGGGAGCTGTTTTTT	CASSFAREYTGELFF	TRBD2	TRBJ2-2	NA	TRBV11-2